This entry concerns a single T cell receptor beta chain. What it binds is not known. The junction departs from the called germline gene at one end, perhaps through a read error. The entry originates in a study of cytomegalovirus exposure and HLA in healthy donors. The CDR3 has 15 residues. Germline CDR1 is MGHDK and CDR2 is SYGVNS. Study-wide results and limits: Based on reports, TCR beta sequences accurately predicted HLA-A and HLA-B alleles for most subjects. No immune exposure information besides CMV serostatus was available.

The PCR contained 60 Vbeta and 13 Jbeta primers. Measured with immunoSEQ multiplex PCR; TCRdb has only the in-frame clones, and not every one. In the table there are approximately 90,000 clones, 85% of which are singletons. The specimen sequenced was PBMCs. The chain links TRBV25-1 to TRBJ2-1, with TRBD2 matching 11 bases. This TCR came from a man in his forties in good health and CMV-seropositive. The CDR3 coding sequence is TGTGCCGGCAGTGGGACCGGGACTAGCGGCAATGAGCAGTTCTTC. This codes for CAGSGTGTSGNEQFF.